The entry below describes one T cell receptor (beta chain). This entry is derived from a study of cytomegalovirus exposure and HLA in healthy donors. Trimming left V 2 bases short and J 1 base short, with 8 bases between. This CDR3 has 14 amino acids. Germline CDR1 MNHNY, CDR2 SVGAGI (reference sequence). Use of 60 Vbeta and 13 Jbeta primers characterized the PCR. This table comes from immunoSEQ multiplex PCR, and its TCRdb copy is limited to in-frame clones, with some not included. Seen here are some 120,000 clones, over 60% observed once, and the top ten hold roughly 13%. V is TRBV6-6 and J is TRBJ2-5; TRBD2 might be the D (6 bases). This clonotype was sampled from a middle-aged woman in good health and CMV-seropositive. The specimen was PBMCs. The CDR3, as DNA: TGTGCCAGCAGTTACGGAGGGGTCCAAGAGACCCAGTACTTC. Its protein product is CASSYGGVQETQYF.